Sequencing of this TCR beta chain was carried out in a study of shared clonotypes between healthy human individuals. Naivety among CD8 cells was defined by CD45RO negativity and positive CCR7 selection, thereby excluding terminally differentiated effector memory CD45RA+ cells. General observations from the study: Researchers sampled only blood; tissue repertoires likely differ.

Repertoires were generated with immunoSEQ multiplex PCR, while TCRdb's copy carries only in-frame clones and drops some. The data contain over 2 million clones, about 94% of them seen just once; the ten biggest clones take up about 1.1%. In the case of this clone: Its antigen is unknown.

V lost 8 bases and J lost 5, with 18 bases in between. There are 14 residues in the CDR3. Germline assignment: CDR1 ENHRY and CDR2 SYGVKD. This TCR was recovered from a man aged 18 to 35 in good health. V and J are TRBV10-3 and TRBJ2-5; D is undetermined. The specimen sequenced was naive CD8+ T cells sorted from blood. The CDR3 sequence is CAILRVPPGETQYF. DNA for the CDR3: TGTGCCATCCTAAGAGTACCCCCCGGGGAGACCCAGTACTTC.